The sequence of this T cell receptor (beta chain) was determined in a study of graft-versus-host responses after intestinal transplantation. Across the study: Recipients obtained multivisceral, liver-intestinal, or isolated intestinal transplants. Anti-thymocyte globulin served as induction for all recipients, who then took tacrolimus and steroids for three to four years.

Notes on the study in general: Investigators detected GvH clones in recipient marrow, with some emerging earlier in ileum or blood. Researchers found peak circulating GvH clone levels linked to early post-transplant HvG declines.

TCRdb's table, derived via immunoSEQ multiplex PCR, lists solely in-frame clones and lacks some. Among roughly 90,000 clones listed, about nine tenths were seen once. Comment on this clone: Antigen unknown.

This specimen consisted of unstimulated CD4+ T cells sorted from spleen or lymph node cells, obtained before transplant. The source is a human donor who was the organ donor for an intestinal transplant.

The CDR3 loop reads CASSANSLAGLPRAKNIQYF. CDR3 nucleotides: TGTGCCAGCAGTGCTAACTCGCTAGCGGGGTTACCCCGCGCCAAAAACATTCAGTACTTC. V gene TRBV6-1 combines with J gene TRBJ2-4; 9 bases are a match to TRBD2. The CDR3 runs 20 residues. CDR1 is MNHNS and CDR2 is SASEGT in the germline V gene. Germline trimming cut 4 bases from V and 1 base from J; bases unmatched to any gene: 17.